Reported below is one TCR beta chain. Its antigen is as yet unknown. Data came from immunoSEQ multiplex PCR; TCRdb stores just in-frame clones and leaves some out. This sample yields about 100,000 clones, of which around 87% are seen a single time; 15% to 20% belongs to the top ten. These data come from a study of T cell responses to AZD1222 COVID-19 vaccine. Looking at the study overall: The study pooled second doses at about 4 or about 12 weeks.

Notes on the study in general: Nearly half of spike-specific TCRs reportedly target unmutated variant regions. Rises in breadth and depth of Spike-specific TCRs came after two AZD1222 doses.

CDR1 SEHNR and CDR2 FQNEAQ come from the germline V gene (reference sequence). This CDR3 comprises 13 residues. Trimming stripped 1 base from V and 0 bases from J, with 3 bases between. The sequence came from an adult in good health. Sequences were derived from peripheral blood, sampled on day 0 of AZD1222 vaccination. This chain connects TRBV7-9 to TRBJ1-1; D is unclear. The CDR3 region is CASSLDLNTEAFF. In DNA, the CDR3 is TGTGCCAGCAGCTTAGACTTGAACACTGAAGCTTTCTTT.